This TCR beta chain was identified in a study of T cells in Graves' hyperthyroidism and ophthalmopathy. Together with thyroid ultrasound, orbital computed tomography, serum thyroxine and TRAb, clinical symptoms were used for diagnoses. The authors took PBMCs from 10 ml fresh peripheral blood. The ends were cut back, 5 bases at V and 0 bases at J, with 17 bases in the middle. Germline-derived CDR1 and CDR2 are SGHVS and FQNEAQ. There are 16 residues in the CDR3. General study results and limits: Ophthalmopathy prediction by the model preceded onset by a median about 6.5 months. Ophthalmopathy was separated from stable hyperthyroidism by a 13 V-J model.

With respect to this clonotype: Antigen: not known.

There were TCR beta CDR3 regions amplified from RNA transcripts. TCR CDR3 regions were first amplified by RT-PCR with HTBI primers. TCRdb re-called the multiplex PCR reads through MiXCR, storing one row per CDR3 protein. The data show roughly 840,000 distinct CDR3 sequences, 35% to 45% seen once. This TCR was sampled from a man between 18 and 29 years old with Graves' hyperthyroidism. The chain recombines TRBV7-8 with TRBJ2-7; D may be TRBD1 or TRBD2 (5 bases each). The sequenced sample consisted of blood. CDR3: CASSPLGTPDSYEQYF. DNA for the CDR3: TGTGCCAGCAGCCCATTGGGGACGCCCGACTCCTACGAGCAGTACTTC.